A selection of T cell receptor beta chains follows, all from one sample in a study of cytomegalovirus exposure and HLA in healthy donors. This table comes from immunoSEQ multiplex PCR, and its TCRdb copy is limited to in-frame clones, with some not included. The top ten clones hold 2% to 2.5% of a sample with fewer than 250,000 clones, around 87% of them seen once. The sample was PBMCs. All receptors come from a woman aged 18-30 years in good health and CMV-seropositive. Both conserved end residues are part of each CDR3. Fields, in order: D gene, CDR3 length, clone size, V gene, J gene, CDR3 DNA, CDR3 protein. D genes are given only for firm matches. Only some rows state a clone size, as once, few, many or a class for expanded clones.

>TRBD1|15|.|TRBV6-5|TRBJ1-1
TGTGCCAGCAGTTACACGGGACAGGTGAACACTGAAGCTTTCTTT
CASSYTGQVNTEAFF
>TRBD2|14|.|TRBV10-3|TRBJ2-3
TGTGCCATCAGGACTAGCGGGGGGGCAGATACGCAGTATTTT
CAIRTSGGADTQYF
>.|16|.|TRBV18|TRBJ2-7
TGTGCCAGCTCACCCTATTCCGGGGGTGTCACCTACGAGCAGTACTTC
CASSPYSGGVTYEQYF
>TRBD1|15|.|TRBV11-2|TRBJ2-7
TGTGCCAGCAGGTTGATGTGGGGACAGGATTACGAGCAGTACTTC
CASRLMWGQDYEQYF
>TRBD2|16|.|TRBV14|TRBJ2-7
TGTGCCAGCAGCCAAGTGGGAATAGCGGGAGGCTACGAGCAGTACTTC
CASSQVGIAGGYEQYF
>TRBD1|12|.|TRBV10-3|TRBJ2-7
TGTGCCACCGGGACAGCTACCTACGAGCAGTACTTC
CATGTATYEQYF
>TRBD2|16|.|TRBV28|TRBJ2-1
TGTGCCAGCAGTTCCCCGGGACTAGCGGGAGAAGGCGAGCAGTTCTTC
CASSSPGLAGEGEQFF
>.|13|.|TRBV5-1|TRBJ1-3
TGCGCCAGCAGGGCCGACATCGGAAACACCATATATTTT
CASRADIGNTIYF
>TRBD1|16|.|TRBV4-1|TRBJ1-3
TGCGCCAGCAGCCAAATACAGGGGCTAATGGGAAACACCATATATTTT
CASSQIQGLMGNTIYF
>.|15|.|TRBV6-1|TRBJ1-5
TGTGCCAGCTCGAGCTCGGGGGGTAGCAATCAGCCCCAGCATTTT
CASSSSGGSNQPQHF
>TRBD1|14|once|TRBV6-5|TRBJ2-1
TGTGCCAGCAGCCGGGACAGGGGGCTAAATGAGCAGTTCTTC
CASSRDRGLNEQFF
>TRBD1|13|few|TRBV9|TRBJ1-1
TGTGCCAGCAGGTTGACAGGGGACACTGAAGCTTTCTTT
CASRLTGDTEAFF
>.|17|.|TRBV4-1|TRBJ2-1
TGCGCCAGCAGCCAGGGAGGACCCGGGACAGTTATTAATGAGCAGTTCTTC
CASSQGGPGTVINEQFF
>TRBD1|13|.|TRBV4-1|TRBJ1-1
TGCGCCAGCAGCCAAGGACAGGGGACTGAAGCTTTCTTT
CASSQGQGTEAFF
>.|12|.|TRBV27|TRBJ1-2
TGTGCCAGCAAACGGGGGACCCTCGGCTACACCTTC
CASKRGTLGYTF
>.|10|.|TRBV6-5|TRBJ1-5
TGTGCCAGCAAGCTACTGCCCCAGCATTTT
CASKLLPQHF
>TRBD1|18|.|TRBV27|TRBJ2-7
TGTGCCAGCAGTTTAGGGGCGGAGGACAGGGCCAGCTCCTACGAGCAGTACTTC
CASSLGAEDRASSYEQYF
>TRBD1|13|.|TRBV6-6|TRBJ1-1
TGTGCCAGCAGTGTACAGGGGGTCACTGAAGCTTTCTTT
CASSVQGVTEAFF
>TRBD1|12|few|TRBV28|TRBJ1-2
TGTGCCAGCAGTTACAGGGGGAGAGGCTACACCTTC
CASSYRGRGYTF
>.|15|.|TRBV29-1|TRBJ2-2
TGCAGCGTTGGGCGCGGCAATTTGGGCACCGGGGAGCTGTTTTTT
CSVGRGNLGTGELFF
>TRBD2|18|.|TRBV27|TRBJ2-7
TGTGCCAGCAGTTTATCGGGACTAGCGGGTGAAAGCTCCTACGAGCAGTACTTC
CASSLSGLAGESSYEQYF
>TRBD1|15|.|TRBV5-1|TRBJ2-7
TGCGCCAGCAGCGAGGGACAGGGGGCTTCCTACGAGCAGTACTTC
CASSEGQGASYEQYF
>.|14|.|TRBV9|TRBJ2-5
TGTGCCAGCAGCGCTCTCGGGGTGGGGGAGACCCAGTACTTC
CASSALGVGETQYF
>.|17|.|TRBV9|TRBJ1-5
TGTGCCAGCAGCCCGCAAGCGGACCCGGAAATCAATCAGCCCCAGCATTTT
CASSPQADPEINQPQHF
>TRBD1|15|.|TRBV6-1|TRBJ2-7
TGTGCCAGCAGGGCCGGGACAGGATCTTTCTACGAGCAGTACTTC
CASRAGTGSFYEQYF
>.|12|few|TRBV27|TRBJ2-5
TGTGCCAGCACCAACTACGAAGAGACCCAGTACTTC
CASTNYEETQYF
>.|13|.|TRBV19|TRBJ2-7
TGTGCCAGTAGTATTAACAGGTTCTACGAGCAGTACTTC
CASSINRFYEQYF
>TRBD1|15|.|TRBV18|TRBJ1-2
TGTGCCAGCTCACCAAGGACAGGGGACCCCTATGGCTACACCTTC
CASSPRTGDPYGYTF
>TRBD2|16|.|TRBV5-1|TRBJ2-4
TGCGCCAGCAGCTTGCGGCTAGCGGGAGAGGGGGACATTCAGTACTTC
CASSLRLAGEGDIQYF
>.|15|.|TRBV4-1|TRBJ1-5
TGCGCCAGCAGCCAAGATCAAGGGGTGGGTCAGCCCCAGCATTTT
CASSQDQGVGQPQHF
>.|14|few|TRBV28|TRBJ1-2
TGTGCCAGCAGCCTCGGGGGACTGAGCTATGGCTACACCTTC
CASSLGGLSYGYTF
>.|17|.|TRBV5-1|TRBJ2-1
TGCGCCAGCAGCTTGGCCATCGGACAGCTCTCCTACAATGAGCAGTTCTTC
CASSLAIGQLSYNEQFF
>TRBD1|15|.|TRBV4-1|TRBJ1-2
TGCGCCAGCAGCCTATGGACAGGGGAGATGAGTGGCTACACCTTC
CASSLWTGEMSGYTF
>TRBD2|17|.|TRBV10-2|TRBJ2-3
TGCGCCAGCAGTGAGAGCGGGGAGGGCCTGTGGACAGATACGCAGTATTTT
CASSESGEGLWTDTQYF
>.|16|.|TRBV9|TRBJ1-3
TGTGCCAGCAGCGTTTCCAGGACAACCTCTGGAAACACCATATATTTT
CASSVSRTTSGNTIYF
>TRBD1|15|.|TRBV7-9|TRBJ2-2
TGTGCCAGCAGCTTGGGACAGGGGAACACCGGGGAGCTGTTTTTT
CASSLGQGNTGELFF
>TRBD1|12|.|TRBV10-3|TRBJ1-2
TGTGCCATCAGTGAGGACAGGGTGGGCTACACCTTC
CAISEDRVGYTF
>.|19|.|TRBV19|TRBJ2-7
TGTGCCAGTAGTATTACGGGCTTGACTGGGGCCCAATACCGCTACGAGCAGTACTTC
CASSITGLTGAQYRYEQYF
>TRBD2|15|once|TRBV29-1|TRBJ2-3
TGCAGCGTTGCGGGACTAGCGGGAGTGACTGATACGCAGTATTTT
CSVAGLAGVTDTQYF
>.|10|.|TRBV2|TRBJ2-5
TGTGCCAGCAGTGAGCCACAACAGTACTTC
CASSEPQQYF
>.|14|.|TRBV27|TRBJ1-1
TGTGCCAGCAGTTTAGGGGGCAGGGGCACTGAAGCTTTCTTT
CASSLGGRGTEAFF
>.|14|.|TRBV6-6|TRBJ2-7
TGTGCCAGCAGTTACCAAGACAGCTCCTACGAGCAGTACTTC
CASSYQDSSYEQYF
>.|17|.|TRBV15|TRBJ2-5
TGTGCCACCAGCAGCTCTGATATAGGCAGACTCCAAGAGACCCAGTACTTC
CATSSSDIGRLQETQYF
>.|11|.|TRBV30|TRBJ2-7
TGTGCCTGGAGTGGAGGGTACGAGCAGTACTTC
CAWSGGYEQYF
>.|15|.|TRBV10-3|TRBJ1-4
TGTGCCATCAGTGAGTTGGGCCGGCAAGCTGAAAAACTGTTTTTT
CAISELGRQAEKLFF